This TCR beta chain was found in a study of T cells in Graves' hyperthyroidism and ophthalmopathy. The V gene lost 7 bases and the J gene lost 4 bases, with 16 bases spanning the gap. This CDR3 contains 14 residues. It was RNA transcripts that yielded the amplified TCR beta CDR3 regions. HTBI primers were used for first-round RT-PCR of the TCR CDR3. TCRdb re-called the multiplex PCR reads with MiXCR, one entry per CDR3 protein. This sample has hundreds of thousands of distinct CDR3 sequences; 15% to 18% occur once, and the top ten carry 7.5% to 8%. This clonotype showed up many times. This receptor was identified in a woman under 30 with Graves' hyperthyroidism. Specimen: blood. The rearrangement joins TRBV12-3 or TRBV12-4 to TRBJ1-1; no reliable D call. The CDR3 DNA reads TGTGCCAGCATACCTGAGAGGGTTGGCACTGAAGCTTTCTTT. This encodes CASIPERVGTEAFF.